This T cell receptor beta chain comes out of a study of siplizumab effects on memory and regulatory T cells. Study-level points and caveats: Memory T cells appeared less diverse than naive cells, which seemed to contribute substantially to alloresponse. Siplizumab produced a significant drop in alloreactive sequences attributable to unstimulated CD4+ memory cells.

The repertoire was sequenced with immunoSEQ multiplex PCR; TCRdb's copy has only in-frame clones and lacks some. The sample consists of roughly 60,000 clones, 90% to 98% of them appearing once. This clone appeared a single time. Antigen: not known. The germline gives CDR1 SEHNR, CDR2 FQNEAQ (reference sequence). Deletions cut 3 bases from V and 4 bases from J, with 15 bases between. The CDR3 sequence is 15 residues long. This rearrangement joins TRBV7-9 to TRBJ2-5; D is undetermined. Sequenced material: naive CD8+ T cells sorted from blood. The receptor was derived from a human donor in good health. In nucleotides, the CDR3 is TGTGCCAGCAGCTTCCGAACTCCGGATGGAGAGACCCAGTACTTC. This gives the protein CASSFRTPDGETQYF.